Below are 10 T cell receptor beta chains sequenced from a single sample in a study of PD-1 blockade in classical Hodgkin lymphoma. All the patients suffered relapse after autologous stem cell transplantation, and brentuximab vedotin exposure differed. Only in-frame clones appear in the TCRdb table, and some are missing; sequencing was by immunoSEQ multiplex PCR. In the table there are 12,000 to 15,000 clones, 80% to 90% of which are singletons. Sequenced here: peripheral blood mononuclear cells (PBMCs), sampled before the second cycle of nivolumab. The source is a human donor with classical Hodgkin lymphoma.

The gene calls are TRBV7-9 and TRBJ1-1, with a tentative D call TRBD1 (5 bases). Between the trimmed V and J ends, which lost 5 bases and 0 bases, there was a span of 10 bases. Germline CDR1 SEHNR, CDR2 FQNEAQ (reference sequence). The CDR3 is 14 residues long. Written as DNA, the CDR3 is TGTGCCAGCAGCCCCGACAGCCTGAACACTGAAGCTTTCTTT. Residues: CASSPDSLNTEAFF.

The CDR3 nucleotides read TGTGCCAGCAAGGCCAGAGACTATGGCTACACCTTC. Translation: CASKARDYGYTF. J is TRBJ1-2 and V is TRBV2, with D hard to call. Germline lookup yields CDR1 SNHLY and CDR2 FYNNEI. Trimming left V 7 bases short and J 3 bases short, with 9 bases between. The CDR3 extends over 12 amino acids.

This clone was recorded only once. The gene calls are TRBV5-4 and TRBJ1-1, with D maybe TRBD1 (6 bases). Trimming left V 5 bases short and J 1 base short, with 12 bases between. This CDR3 is built from 14 residues. The germline V gene encodes CDR1 SGHNT and CDR2 YYREEE (reference sequence). CDR3 sequence reads: CASREQGSNTEAFF. CDR3 nucleotides: TGTGCCAGCAGGGAACAGGGCTCGAACACTGAAGCTTTCTTT.

The rearrangement uses TRBV21-1 and TRBJ2-1; no DNA check was done on the table's D call, TRBD1. TRBV21-1 is flagged as a pseudogene. The CDR3 is 16 residues long. The CDR3 DNA sequence: TGTGCCAGCAGCAAACCGGACAGGAGCTCCTACAATGAGCAGTTCTTC. It encodes CASSKPDRSSYNEQFF.

This clone was recorded only once. The chain carries TRBV6-5 and TRBJ1-5, with 8 positions matching TRBD1. The CDR3 has 15 amino acids. Trimming removed 6 bases from V and 7 bases from J; junction bases left unmatched: 11. The germline gives CDR1 MNHEY, CDR2 SVGAGI. CDR3 sequence (DNA): TGTGCCAGCAGCCAAGCCGCGGGACAGGCCCAGCCCCAGCATTTT. It is translated as CASSQAAGQAQPQHF.

This rearrangement joins TRBV29-1 to TRBJ2-7, with 7 bases aligning to TRBD1. V lost 6 bases, J lost 0 bases, and 5 bases stayed unmatched. Germline V gene data show CDR1 as SQVTM and CDR2 as ANQGSEA. This CDR3 has 13 amino acids. CDR3 in amino acids: CSVARDSSYEQYF. The CDR3 DNA reads TGCAGCGTCGCAAGGGACAGCTCCTACGAGCAGTACTTC.

The V gene is TRBV6-6, the J gene TRBJ1-1, with D perhaps matching TRBD1 (6 bases). Trimming removed 8 bases at V and 7 bases at J, with 11 bases between. CDR1 and CDR2 (germline): MNHNY, SVGAGI (reference sequence). CDR3 size: 11 residues. The CDR3 nucleotides are TGTGCCAGCTGGGGGGCGATTGAAGCTTTCTTT. Amino acids: CASWGAIEAFF.

This chain connects TRBV4-3 to TRBJ1-5; D unresolved. V lost 4 bases and J lost 2, with 6 bases in between. The length of the CDR3 is 13 residues. Germline V gives CDR1 LGHNA, CDR2 YSLEER. The CDR3 nucleotides read TGCGCCAGCAGCCCTGACGGCAATCAGCCCCAGCATTTT. It specifies CASSPDGNQPQHF.

This clone was counted a single time. The J gene is TRBJ1-3, the V gene TRBV9; the D is unclear. Germline assignment: CDR1 SGDLS and CDR2 YYNGEE. This CDR3 comprises 14 residues. V was cut by 2 bases and J by 1 base, with 7 bases left in between. The CDR3 DNA reads as TGTGCCAGCAGCGTTGGAGTATCTGGAAACACCATATATTTT. This sequence encodes CASSVGVSGNTIYF.

DNA of the CDR3: TGTGCCAGCAGCCAAGAACGGCTGGCCGGGGCCCAGTACTTC. Amino acid sequence: CASSQERLAGAQYF. J is TRBJ2-5 and V is TRBV4-2; D is perhaps TRBD2 (5 bases). Germline CDR1 is LGHNA and CDR2 is YNFKEQ. The CDR3 has 14 residues. V shed 0 bases and J shed 9 bases, with 14 bases lying between them.